These T cell receptor beta chains were read from a single sample in a study of T cell changes during pregnancy in multiple sclerosis. Only in-frame clones appear in the TCRdb table, and some are missing; sequencing was by immunoSEQ multiplex PCR. The sample lists 65,000 to 75,000 clones; approximately 92% were seen once. This material consisted of peripheral blood, taken after pregnancy. These receptors were collected from a female donor in good health, enrolled as a control in a pregnancy study. Each CDR3 is given with its conserved first and last residue. D genes are given only for firm matches. Rows may omit the clone size; those that give it use once, few, many or a size class.

-,TRBV10-2,TRBJ1-2,TRBD1,15,CASSESTRTGGAYTF,TGCGCCAGCAGTGAGTCGACTCGGACAGGGGGCGCTTACACCTTC
-,TRBV7-3,TRBJ1-1,-,15,CASSPYPVTDTEAFF,TGTGCCAGCAGCCCATACCCGGTGACAGACACTGAAGCTTTCTTT
-,TRBV7-6,TRBJ2-1,TRBD2,19,CASSRPLAGGISPQNEQFF,TGTGCCAGCAGCCGACCCCTAGCGGGAGGCATTTCGCCCCAAAATGAGCAGTTCTTC
-,TRBV6-1,TRBJ1-2,TRBD1,13,CASINRGNYGYTF,TGTGCCAGCATTAACAGGGGAAACTATGGCTACACCTTC
once,TRBV5-1,TRBJ1-4,-,15,CASSLGGEGGEKLFF,TGCGCCAGCAGCTTGGGAGGGGAGGGCGGTGAAAAACTGTTTTTT
-,TRBV5-1,TRBJ2-5,-,13,CASSLVFQETQYF,TGCGCCAGCAGCTTGGTCTTCCAAGAGACCCAGTACTTC
-,TRBV4-2,TRBJ1-1,-,15,CASSQDRALSTEAFF,TGTGCCAGCAGCCAAGATCGAGCCCTGAGCACTGAAGCTTTCTTT
-,TRBV20-1,TRBJ2-3,-,11,CSAKRRDTQYF,TGCAGTGCTAAGAGGCGGGATACGCAGTATTTT
few,TRBV2,TRBJ1-2,-,12,CASSGQAYGYTF,TGTGCCAGCAGTGGACAGGCCTATGGCTACACCTTC
-,TRBV11-1,TRBJ2-3,TRBD2,16,CASSFGAGGTTDTQYF,TGTGCCAGCAGCTTCGGGGCGGGGGGCACCACAGATACGCAGTATTTT
-,TRBV11-2,TRBJ2-3,TRBD1,15,CASSLGTGHTDTQYF,TGTGCCAGCAGCTTAGGGACAGGGCACACAGATACGCAGTATTTT
-,TRBV9,TRBJ1-4,-,16,CASSVGSTETNEKLFF,TGTGCCAGCAGCGTAGGGTCGACAGAAACTAATGAAAAACTGTTTTTT
once,TRBV7-8,TRBJ1-1,TRBD1,14,CASSLGQGDTEAFF,TGTGCCAGCAGCTTAGGACAGGGGGACACTGAAGCTTTCTTT
once,TRBV9,TRBJ2-7,TRBD2,15,CASSPGWGGPGEQYF,TGTGCCAGCAGCCCGGGTTGGGGAGGGCCGGGCGAGCAGTACTTC
-,TRBV5-1,TRBJ2-5,TRBD2,16,CASSLAPAGGQETQYF,TGCGCCAGCAGCTTGGCCCCTGCGGGGGGACAAGAGACCCAGTACTTC
-,TRBV4-1,TRBJ2-7,TRBD2,16,CASSQEPLAGTYEQYF,TGCGCCAGCAGCCAAGAGCCACTAGCGGGGACCTACGAGCAGTACTTC
once,TRBV5-1,TRBJ1-4,TRBD1,16,CASSLGGQGADEKLFF,TGCGCCAGCAGCTTGGGGGGCCAGGGGGCGGATGAAAAACTGTTTTTT
-,TRBV28,TRBJ2-1,-,11,CASIGEIKQFF,TGTGCCAGCATTGGGGAGATCAAACAGTTCTTC
-,TRBV5-1,TRBJ2-1,TRBD2,15,CASSKGLASSNEQFF,TGCGCCAGCAGCAAGGGACTAGCGTCGAGCAATGAGCAGTTCTTC
-,TRBV28,TRBJ1-3,TRBD1,14,CASVQGDIGNTIYF,TGTGCCAGCGTACAGGGGGATATCGGAAACACCATATATTTT
-,TRBV27,TRBJ1-5,-,14,CASSLRWGNQPQHF,TGTGCCAGCAGTTTGAGGTGGGGCAATCAGCCCCAGCATTTT
-,TRBV11-2,TRBJ1-2,-,14,CASSLDPTNYGYTF,TGTGCCAGCAGCTTAGATCCCACTAACTATGGCTACACCTTC
-,TRBV5-6,TRBJ2-1,-,16,CASSLLLGFAGSEQFF,TGTGCCAGCAGCCTATTACTAGGATTTGCAGGCAGTGAGCAGTTCTTC
many,TRBV5-4,TRBJ2-2,TRBD2,15,CASSIGTSFSGELFF,TGTGCCAGCAGCATCGGGACTAGTTTTTCCGGGGAGCTGTTTTTT
-,TRBV6-5,TRBJ2-7,-,13,CASSQGTLYEQYF,TGTGCCAGTTCACAGGGCACCCTCTACGAGCAGTACTTC
-,TRBV5-1,TRBJ2-1,TRBD2,15,CASSVTSGGWDEQFF,TGCGCCAGCAGTGTAACTAGCGGGGGCTGGGATGAGCAGTTCTTC
once,TRBV6-4,TRBJ1-1,-,15,CASKKEDSLNTEAFF,TGTGCCAGCAAAAAAGAGGACAGTCTGAACACTGAAGCTTTCTTT
-,TRBV27,TRBJ2-1,-,16,CASSLGAAPGRGEQFF,TGTGCCAGCAGTTTAGGGGCGGCCCCAGGTCGTGGTGAGCAGTTCTTC
-,TRBV19,TRBJ1-4,-,15,CASSSYRTTNEKLFF,TGTGCCAGTAGTAGCTACAGGACAACTAATGAAAAACTGTTTTTT
-,TRBV6-5,TRBJ2-1,-,13,CASKRGDINEQFF,TGTGCCAGCAAACGGGGGGACATCAATGAGCAGTTCTTC
-,TRBV28,TRBJ1-3,-,14,CASTHTGTGNTIYF,TGTGCCAGCACCCATACAGGGACTGGAAACACCATATATTTT
-,TRBV7-9,TRBJ2-1,-,14,CASSLDQTYNEQFF,TGTGCCAGCAGCTTAGACCAGACCTACAATGAGCAGTTCTTC
once,TRBV5-6,TRBJ2-7,-,13,CASSSDRFYEQYF,TGTGCCAGCAGCTCTGACAGGTTCTACGAGCAGTACTTC
-,TRBV5-6,TRBJ2-7,TRBD1,16,CASSSLPGQRSYEQYF,TGTGCCAGCAGCTCCCTTCCGGGACAGCGCTCCTACGAGCAGTACTTC
-,TRBV19,TRBJ2-7,TRBD1,14,CASSNRDRGYEQYF,TGTGCCAGTAGTAACCGGGACAGGGGATACGAGCAGTACTTC
-,TRBV5-4,TRBJ1-1,TRBD1,14,CAGGQGLSNTEAFF,TGTGCCGGCGGACAGGGGCTATCGAACACTGAAGCTTTCTTT
-,TRBV27,TRBJ2-3,-,15,CASRVTGRPTDTQYF,TGTGCCAGCAGGGTTACAGGACGCCCCACAGATACGCAGTATTTT
-,TRBV19,TRBJ2-2,-,14,CASSIAPTAGELFF,TGTGCCAGTAGTATAGCCCCCACGGCCGGGGAGCTGTTTTTT
few,TRBV4-1,TRBJ1-2,-,12,CASSQGQAGYTF,TGCGCCAGCAGCCAAGGTCAGGCTGGCTACACCTTC
-,TRBV5-1,TRBJ1-1,-,15,CASSLAPGRQTEAFF,TGCGCCAGCAGCTTGGCGCCAGGGCGCCAGACTGAAGCTTTCTTT
-,TRBV2,TRBJ1-2,-,14,CASSPESGDYGYTF,TGTGCCAGCAGTCCAGAGTCCGGGGACTATGGCTACACCTTC
-,TRBV5-1,TRBJ2-7,TRBD1,16,CASSLDPTGGEGEQYF,TGCGCCAGCAGCTTGGACCCGACAGGGGGCGAGGGCGAGCAGTACTTC
-,TRBV28,TRBJ1-1,-,12,CASSLSRTEAFF,TGTGCCAGCAGTTTATCGAGAACTGAAGCTTTCTTT
few,TRBV28,TRBJ1-2,-,13,CASSFGGSRGYTF,TGTGCCAGCAGTTTCGGGGGATCGCGTGGCTACACCTTC
once,TRBV27,TRBJ1-6,TRBD1,14,CASSPGQGNSPLHF,TGTGCCAGCAGTCCGGGACAGGGGAATTCACCCCTCCACTTT
-,TRBV4-3,TRBJ2-1,TRBD1,15,CASSQRPGGKDEQFF,TGCGCCAGCAGCCAAAGGCCAGGGGGCAAGGATGAGCAGTTCTTC
-,TRBV2,TRBJ2-1,TRBD2,15,CASMRTSGGAFEQFF,TGTGCCAGCATGAGGACTAGCGGGGGGGCCTTTGAGCAGTTCTTC
-,TRBV19,TRBJ2-7,-,13,CASSSGQDYEQYF,TGTGCCAGTAGTTCGGGACAAGACTACGAGCAGTACTTC
-,TRBV28,TRBJ2-1,-,15,CASRRWGGAGDEQFF,TGTGCCAGCAGACGATGGGGGGGGGCTGGGGATGAGCAGTTCTTC
-,TRBV9,TRBJ2-1,TRBD2,14,CASSGSSGSGEQFF,TGTGCCAGCAGCGGTTCTAGCGGGAGTGGGGAGCAGTTCTTC
-,TRBV6-5,TRBJ2-3,-,12,CASSYSQDTQYF,TGTGCCAGCAGTTACTCTCAGGATACGCAGTATTTT
-,TRBV9,TRBJ2-5,TRBD2,16,CASSFGWTSGEETQYF,TGTGCCAGCAGCTTCGGCTGGACTAGCGGGGAAGAGACCCAGTACTTC
-,TRBV5-1,TRBJ2-2,-,15,CASSLDGSNTGELFF,TGCGCCAGCAGCTTGGATGGCTCGAACACCGGGGAGCTGTTTTTT
-,TRBV7-9,TRBJ2-1,TRBD2,16,CASSLPPRGDNNEQFF,TGTGCCAGCAGCTTACCCCCCCGGGGGGATAACAATGAGCAGTTCTTC
-,TRBV28,TRBJ2-5,TRBD1,20,CASTPRVLWRNRGQPETQYF,TGTGCCAGCACCCCTAGAGTACTCTGGCGCAACAGGGGACAACCGGAGACCCAGTACTTC